Each of the 26 T cell receptor beta chains below was sequenced from the same sample in a study of early stage breast cancer tumors listed by TCRdb under 2017. The library relied on the immunoSEQ multiplex PCR assay. TCRdb retrieved this table from immuneACCESS and kept in-frame rearrangements only. Not all clones are present; in checked studies, unresolved V genes account for under half, and no reason is known for the remainder. The sample table shows fewer than 50,000 clones, and 70% to 80% are seen once. The ten largest clones represent around 7.2% of the sample. The sequencing input was blood. The receptors here all came from a person in their fifties or sixties with breast cancer.

The chain employs TRBV19 and TRBJ1-5, with a possible D match to TRBD1 (6 bases). There are 11 residues in the CDR3. V was pared by 11 bases and J by 4 bases, with 9 bases between. Per germline, CDR1 LNHDA and CDR2 SQIVND (reference sequence). The CDR3 sequence: CAPRGNQPQHF. CDR3 sequence (DNA): TGTGCCCCAAGGGGGAATCAGCCCCAGCATTTT.

V usage is TRBV4-1 and J usage is TRBJ2-5; D is uncertain. The length of the CDR3 is 13 residues. Trimming cost V 1 base and J 5 bases, with 8 bases left between them. The germline CDR1 and CDR2 sequences are MGHRA and YSYEKL. The CDR3 nucleotides are TGCGCCAGCAGCCAAGCCCCCCGGGAGACCCAGTACTTC. Translating it yields CASSQAPRETQYF.

This rearrangement joins TRBV5-1 to TRBJ2-2, with D possibly being TRBD2 (6 bases). The CDR3 sequence is 13 residues long. From germline, CDR1 is SGHRS and CDR2 YFSETQ. V was trimmed by 5 bases and J by 4 bases, leaving 9 bases between them. The CDR3 spells CASRVEGTGELFF. CDR3 bases: TGCGCCAGCAGGGTGGAGGGCACCGGGGAGCTGTTTTTT.

The V and J genes are TRBV4-3 and TRBJ2-6; D is possibly TRBD2 (5 bases). The CDR3 loop spans 17 amino acids. V lost 1 base, J lost 0 bases, and 10 bases lay in between. Germline CDR1 and CDR2: LGHNA and YSLEER. CDR3: CASSQVMRVSGANVLTF. The CDR3 coding sequence is TGCGCCAGCAGCCAAGTAATGAGGGTCTCTGGGGCCAACGTCCTGACTTTC.

The V gene is TRBV28, the J gene TRBJ2-7; TRBD1 matches 8 bases. The V and J ends lost 6 bases and 3 bases, in that order; junction bases with no gene match: 4. Per germline, CDR1 MDHEN and CDR2 SYDVKM. This CDR3 is 13 amino acids long. This chain's CDR3 is CASSTGQVYEQYF. In nucleotides, the CDR3 is TGTGCCAGCAGCACGGGACAGGTCTACGAGCAGTACTTC.

The genes are TRBV2 and TRBJ2-1, with TRBD2 matching over 12 bases. J lost 8 bases, V lost 10 bases, and 9 bases had no gene match. The CDR3 length is 14 residues. Germline-derived CDR1 and CDR2 are SNHLY and FYNNEI. This CDR3 is CAIRASGRADEQFF. DNA of the CDR3: TGTGCCATTAGGGCTAGCGGGAGGGCTGATGAGCAGTTCTTC.

This chain joins TRBV14 and TRBJ2-3; D is unresolved. This CDR3 is built from 12 residues. Germline-derived CDR1 and CDR2 are SGHDN and FVKESK. V lost 1 base and J lost 6, with 5 bases in between. CDR3 residues: CASSQAYDTQYF. CDR3 bases: TGTGCCAGCAGCCAAGCCTACGATACGCAGTATTTT.

This clone was seen more than once but under ten times. The chain employs TRBV19 and TRBJ1-5; D uncertain. Germline CDR1 LNHDA, CDR2 SQIVND (reference sequence). The CDR3 spans 15 residues. Trimming took 5 bases from V and 0 from J, leaving 11 bases between them. DNA for the CDR3: TGTGCCAGTAGTCTTACAGCAGGTAGCAATCAGCCCCAGCATTTT. Translation: CASSLTAGSNQPQHF.

This clone showed up just once. The chain employs TRBV15 and TRBJ1-4, with a weak D call TRBD1 (5 bases). The germline CDR1 and CDR2 sequences are LNHNV and YYDKDF (reference sequence). The CDR3 sequence is 15 residues long. The V end was cut by 1 base, the J end by 6 bases, with 12 bases between. The chain's CDR3 is CATSRVVRVDEKLFF. The CDR3 DNA follows: TGTGCCACCAGCAGAGTGGTCAGGGTGGATGAAAAACTGTTTTTT.

This chain joins TRBV6-5 and TRBJ1-4, with TRBD1 identical over 9 bases. Germline CDR1 reads MNHEY; CDR2 reads SVGAGI. The V gene end was trimmed by 4 bases and the J gene end by 6 bases; junction bases not matched to a gene: 3. CDR3 length: 14 amino acids. CDR3 DNA: TGTGCCAGCAGTTTCGGGACAGGGTATGAAAAACTGTTTTTT. Translation gives CASSFGTGYEKLFF.

This chain uses TRBV19 with TRBJ2-5; TRBD1 matches at 7 bases. Per the germline V gene, CDR1 is LNHDA and CDR2 is SQIVND (reference sequence). CDR3 length equals 14 residues. After removal of 4 bases from V and 6 bases from J, the junction contained 8 bases not matched to a gene. The CDR3 region is CASSRGTDPKTQYF. The DNA for the CDR3 is TGTGCCAGTAGTAGAGGGACAGACCCCAAGACCCAGTACTTC.

The chain combines TRBV19 with TRBJ2-5, with TRBD1 as a possible D gene (6 bases). Germline CDR1 LNHDA, CDR2 SQIVND (reference sequence). The CDR3 spans 12 residues. V gave up 6 bases and J gave up 3 bases, with 8 bases separating them. The CDR3 sequence: CASRQGEETQYF. The CDR3 DNA sequence: TGTGCCAGTAGACAGGGCGAAGAGACCCAGTACTTC.

The J gene is TRBJ2-7, the V gene TRBV6-6; 7 nucleotides line up with TRBD1. This CDR3 spans 13 amino acids. Germline loops: CDR1 MNHNY, CDR2 SVGAGI (reference sequence). With V trimmed by 5 bases and J by 6 bases, 7 bases remained unmatched. In nucleotides, the CDR3 is TGTGCCAGCAGTGGGGTAGGGGGCTCCGAGCAGTACGTC. Protein product: CASSGVGGSEQYV.

This clone has only one observation. The V and J genes are TRBV19 and TRBJ1-2, with 10 bases identical to TRBD1. V was clipped by 6 bases and J by 4 bases; unmatched bases: 8. Germline V lookup: CDR1 LNHDA, CDR2 SQIVND (reference sequence). CDR3 length: 15 amino acids. For the CDR3, the DNA is TGTGCCAGTAGAAGACCCGGGACAGGGGTCTATGGCTACACCTTC. Its translation: CASRRPGTGVYGYTF. Full variable domain (missing parts from reference TRBV19 and TRBJ1-2): DGGITQSPKYLFRKEGQNVTLSCEQNLNHDAMYWYRQDPGQGLRLIYYSQIVNDFQKGDIAEGYSVSREKKESFPLTVTSAQKNPTAFYLCASRRPGTGVYGYTFGSGTRLTVV.

This clone was seen a handful of times. This CDR3 is CASSVAIGGLTEAFF. Written as DNA, the CDR3 is TGTGCCAGCAGCGTAGCTATCGGGGGTTTAACTGAAGCTTTCTTT. V and J are TRBV9 and TRBJ1-1, with D possibly matching TRBD1 (5 bases). Germline lookup yields CDR1 SGDLS and CDR2 YYNGEE. The CDR3 totals 15 residues. Trimming shortened V by 0 bases and J by 5 bases, and 14 bases separated the two germline ends.

V and J are TRBV6-6 and TRBJ1-2, with 7 positions matching TRBD1. The V gene's germline CDR1 is MNHNY and CDR2 SVGAGI (reference sequence). Trimming took 6 bases from V and 4 from J; bases not matched to a gene: 5. CDR3 length: 13 amino acids. In DNA, the CDR3 is TGTGCCAGCAGCCCCCGGGACAGCTATGGCTACACCTTC. It encodes CASSPRDSYGYTF.

The V gene is TRBV11-3, the J gene TRBJ1-1; D remains ambiguous. The CDR3 extends over 15 amino acids. V was pared by 5 bases and J by 3 bases, with 16 bases between. Germline-derived CDR1 and CDR2 are SGHNT and YENEEA. In DNA form, the CDR3 reads TGTGCCAGCAGCCCTGGTACTCCTGGAGACACTGAAGCTTTCTTT. This codes for CASSPGTPGDTEAFF. The variable domain in full, completed from reference TRBV11-3 and TRBJ1-1, reads EAGVVQSPRYKIIEKKQPVAFWCNPISGHNTLYWYLQNLGQGPELLIRYENEEAVDDSQLPKDRFSAERLKGVDSTLKIQPAELGDSAVYLCASSPGTPGDTEAFFGQGTRLTVV.

The chain recombines TRBV11-2 with TRBJ1-4, with a tentative D call TRBD1 (6 bases). V shed 6 bases and J shed 3 bases, with 11 bases lying between them. Germline loops: CDR1 SGHAT, CDR2 FQNNGV. This CDR3 spans 14 amino acids. CDR3: CASRVDRSNEKLFF. CDR3 bases: TGTGCCAGCAGAGTCGACAGGTCTAATGAAAAACTGTTTTTT. The whole variable domain, remainder taken from reference TRBV11-2 and TRBJ1-4, is EAGVAQSPRYKIIEKRQSVAFWCNPISGHATLYWYQQILGQGPKLLIQFQNNGVVDDSQLPKDRFSAERLKGVDSTLKIQPAKLEDSAVYLCASRVDRSNEKLFFGSGTQLSVL.

The chain combines TRBV7-2 with TRBJ1-2; 9 nucleotides agree with TRBD1. V was pared by 1 base and J by 1 base, with 4 bases of the junction left unmatched. CDR3 length equals 16 residues. CDR1 and CDR2 (germline): SGHTA, FQGNSA. CDR3 bases: TGTGCCAGCAGCTTAGGGGGGACAGGGCTTAACTATGGCTACACCTTC. Protein: CASSLGGTGLNYGYTF.

The chain has TRBV7-9 and TRBJ2-7; possible D gene TRBD1, 6 bases. This CDR3 is 15 amino acids long. Germline CDR1 SEHNR, CDR2 FQNEAQ (reference sequence). Trimming stripped 1 base from V and 2 bases from J, with 12 bases between. The chain's CDR3 is CASSLGGGSPYEQYV. The CDR3 bases are TGTGCCAGCAGCTTAGGAGGGGGATCACCCTACGAGCAGTACGTC.

This clone was detected only once. The genes are TRBV5-1 and TRBJ2-7; D ambiguous. CDR3 length: 11 amino acids. Trimming pared 0 bases from V and 5 bases from J, leaving 3 bases between. CDR1 is SGHRS, CDR2 YFSETQ, per germline. The CDR3, as DNA: TGCGCCAGCAGCTTGGGGCACGAGCAGTACTTC. The encoded protein is CASSLGHEQYF.

The rearrangement uses TRBV11-2 and TRBJ1-4, with 7 bases that match TRBD1. V lost 5 bases to trimming and J lost 5 bases; unmatched junction nucleotides: 5. The CDR3 runs to 14 residues. In germline, CDR1 is SGHAT, CDR2 FQNNGV. CDR3 in amino acids: CASSPDRVNEKLFF. In DNA, the CDR3 is TGTGCCAGCAGCCCCGACAGGGTAAATGAAAAACTGTTTTTT.

V and J are TRBV10-2 and TRBJ1-5, with D perhaps matching TRBD1 (6 bases). V dropped 6 bases and J dropped 2 bases, with 8 bases sitting between them. The germline V gene encodes CDR1 WSHSY and CDR2 SAAADI. The CDR3 length is 13 residues. The CDR3 is CASRSGGNQPQHF. CDR3 nucleotides: TGCGCCAGCAGGTCAGGGGGCAATCAGCCCCAGCATTTT.

This sequence joins TRBV19 and TRBJ1-1, with 9 bases that match TRBD1. CDR1 and CDR2 (germline): LNHDA, SQIVND (reference sequence). The CDR3 covers 16 residues. Germline trimming cut 6 bases from V and 4 bases from J; bases unmatched to any gene: 12. The CDR3 is CASSYTPGQGFTEAFF. DNA for the CDR3: TGTGCCAGTAGCTACACCCCGGGACAGGGTTTCACTGAAGCTTTCTTT. Together with reference TRBV19 and TRBJ1-1, the CDR3 gives the full variable domain: DGGITQSPKYLFRKEGQNVTLSCEQNLNHDAMYWYRQDPGQGLRLIYYSQIVNDFQKGDIAEGYSVSREKKESFPLTVTSAQKNPTAFYLCASSYTPGQGFTEAFFGQGTRLTVV.

This chain joins TRBV6-1 and TRBJ2-5, with 7 nucleotides matching TRBD1. CDR1 and CDR2 (germline): MNHNS, SASEGT. The ends lost 10 bases at V and 7 bases at J; junction bases unmatched: 18. CDR3 length equals 15 residues. This CDR3 reads CATGQIFLGAATQYF. The CDR3 DNA sequence: TGTGCCACGGGACAGATTTTCTTAGGGGCGGCGACCCAGTACTTC.

This clone was seen a single time. This chain links TRBV4-2 with TRBJ1-1, with a weak D call TRBD1 (6 bases). Germline CDR1 is LGHNA and CDR2 is YNFKEQ. This CDR3 region has 15 residues. Trimming removed 0 bases at V and 3 bases at J, with 11 bases between. The CDR3 nucleotides read TGTGCCAGCAGCCAAGACCCAGGGGTGGACACTGAAGCTTTCTTT. It codes for CASSQDPGVDTEAFF.